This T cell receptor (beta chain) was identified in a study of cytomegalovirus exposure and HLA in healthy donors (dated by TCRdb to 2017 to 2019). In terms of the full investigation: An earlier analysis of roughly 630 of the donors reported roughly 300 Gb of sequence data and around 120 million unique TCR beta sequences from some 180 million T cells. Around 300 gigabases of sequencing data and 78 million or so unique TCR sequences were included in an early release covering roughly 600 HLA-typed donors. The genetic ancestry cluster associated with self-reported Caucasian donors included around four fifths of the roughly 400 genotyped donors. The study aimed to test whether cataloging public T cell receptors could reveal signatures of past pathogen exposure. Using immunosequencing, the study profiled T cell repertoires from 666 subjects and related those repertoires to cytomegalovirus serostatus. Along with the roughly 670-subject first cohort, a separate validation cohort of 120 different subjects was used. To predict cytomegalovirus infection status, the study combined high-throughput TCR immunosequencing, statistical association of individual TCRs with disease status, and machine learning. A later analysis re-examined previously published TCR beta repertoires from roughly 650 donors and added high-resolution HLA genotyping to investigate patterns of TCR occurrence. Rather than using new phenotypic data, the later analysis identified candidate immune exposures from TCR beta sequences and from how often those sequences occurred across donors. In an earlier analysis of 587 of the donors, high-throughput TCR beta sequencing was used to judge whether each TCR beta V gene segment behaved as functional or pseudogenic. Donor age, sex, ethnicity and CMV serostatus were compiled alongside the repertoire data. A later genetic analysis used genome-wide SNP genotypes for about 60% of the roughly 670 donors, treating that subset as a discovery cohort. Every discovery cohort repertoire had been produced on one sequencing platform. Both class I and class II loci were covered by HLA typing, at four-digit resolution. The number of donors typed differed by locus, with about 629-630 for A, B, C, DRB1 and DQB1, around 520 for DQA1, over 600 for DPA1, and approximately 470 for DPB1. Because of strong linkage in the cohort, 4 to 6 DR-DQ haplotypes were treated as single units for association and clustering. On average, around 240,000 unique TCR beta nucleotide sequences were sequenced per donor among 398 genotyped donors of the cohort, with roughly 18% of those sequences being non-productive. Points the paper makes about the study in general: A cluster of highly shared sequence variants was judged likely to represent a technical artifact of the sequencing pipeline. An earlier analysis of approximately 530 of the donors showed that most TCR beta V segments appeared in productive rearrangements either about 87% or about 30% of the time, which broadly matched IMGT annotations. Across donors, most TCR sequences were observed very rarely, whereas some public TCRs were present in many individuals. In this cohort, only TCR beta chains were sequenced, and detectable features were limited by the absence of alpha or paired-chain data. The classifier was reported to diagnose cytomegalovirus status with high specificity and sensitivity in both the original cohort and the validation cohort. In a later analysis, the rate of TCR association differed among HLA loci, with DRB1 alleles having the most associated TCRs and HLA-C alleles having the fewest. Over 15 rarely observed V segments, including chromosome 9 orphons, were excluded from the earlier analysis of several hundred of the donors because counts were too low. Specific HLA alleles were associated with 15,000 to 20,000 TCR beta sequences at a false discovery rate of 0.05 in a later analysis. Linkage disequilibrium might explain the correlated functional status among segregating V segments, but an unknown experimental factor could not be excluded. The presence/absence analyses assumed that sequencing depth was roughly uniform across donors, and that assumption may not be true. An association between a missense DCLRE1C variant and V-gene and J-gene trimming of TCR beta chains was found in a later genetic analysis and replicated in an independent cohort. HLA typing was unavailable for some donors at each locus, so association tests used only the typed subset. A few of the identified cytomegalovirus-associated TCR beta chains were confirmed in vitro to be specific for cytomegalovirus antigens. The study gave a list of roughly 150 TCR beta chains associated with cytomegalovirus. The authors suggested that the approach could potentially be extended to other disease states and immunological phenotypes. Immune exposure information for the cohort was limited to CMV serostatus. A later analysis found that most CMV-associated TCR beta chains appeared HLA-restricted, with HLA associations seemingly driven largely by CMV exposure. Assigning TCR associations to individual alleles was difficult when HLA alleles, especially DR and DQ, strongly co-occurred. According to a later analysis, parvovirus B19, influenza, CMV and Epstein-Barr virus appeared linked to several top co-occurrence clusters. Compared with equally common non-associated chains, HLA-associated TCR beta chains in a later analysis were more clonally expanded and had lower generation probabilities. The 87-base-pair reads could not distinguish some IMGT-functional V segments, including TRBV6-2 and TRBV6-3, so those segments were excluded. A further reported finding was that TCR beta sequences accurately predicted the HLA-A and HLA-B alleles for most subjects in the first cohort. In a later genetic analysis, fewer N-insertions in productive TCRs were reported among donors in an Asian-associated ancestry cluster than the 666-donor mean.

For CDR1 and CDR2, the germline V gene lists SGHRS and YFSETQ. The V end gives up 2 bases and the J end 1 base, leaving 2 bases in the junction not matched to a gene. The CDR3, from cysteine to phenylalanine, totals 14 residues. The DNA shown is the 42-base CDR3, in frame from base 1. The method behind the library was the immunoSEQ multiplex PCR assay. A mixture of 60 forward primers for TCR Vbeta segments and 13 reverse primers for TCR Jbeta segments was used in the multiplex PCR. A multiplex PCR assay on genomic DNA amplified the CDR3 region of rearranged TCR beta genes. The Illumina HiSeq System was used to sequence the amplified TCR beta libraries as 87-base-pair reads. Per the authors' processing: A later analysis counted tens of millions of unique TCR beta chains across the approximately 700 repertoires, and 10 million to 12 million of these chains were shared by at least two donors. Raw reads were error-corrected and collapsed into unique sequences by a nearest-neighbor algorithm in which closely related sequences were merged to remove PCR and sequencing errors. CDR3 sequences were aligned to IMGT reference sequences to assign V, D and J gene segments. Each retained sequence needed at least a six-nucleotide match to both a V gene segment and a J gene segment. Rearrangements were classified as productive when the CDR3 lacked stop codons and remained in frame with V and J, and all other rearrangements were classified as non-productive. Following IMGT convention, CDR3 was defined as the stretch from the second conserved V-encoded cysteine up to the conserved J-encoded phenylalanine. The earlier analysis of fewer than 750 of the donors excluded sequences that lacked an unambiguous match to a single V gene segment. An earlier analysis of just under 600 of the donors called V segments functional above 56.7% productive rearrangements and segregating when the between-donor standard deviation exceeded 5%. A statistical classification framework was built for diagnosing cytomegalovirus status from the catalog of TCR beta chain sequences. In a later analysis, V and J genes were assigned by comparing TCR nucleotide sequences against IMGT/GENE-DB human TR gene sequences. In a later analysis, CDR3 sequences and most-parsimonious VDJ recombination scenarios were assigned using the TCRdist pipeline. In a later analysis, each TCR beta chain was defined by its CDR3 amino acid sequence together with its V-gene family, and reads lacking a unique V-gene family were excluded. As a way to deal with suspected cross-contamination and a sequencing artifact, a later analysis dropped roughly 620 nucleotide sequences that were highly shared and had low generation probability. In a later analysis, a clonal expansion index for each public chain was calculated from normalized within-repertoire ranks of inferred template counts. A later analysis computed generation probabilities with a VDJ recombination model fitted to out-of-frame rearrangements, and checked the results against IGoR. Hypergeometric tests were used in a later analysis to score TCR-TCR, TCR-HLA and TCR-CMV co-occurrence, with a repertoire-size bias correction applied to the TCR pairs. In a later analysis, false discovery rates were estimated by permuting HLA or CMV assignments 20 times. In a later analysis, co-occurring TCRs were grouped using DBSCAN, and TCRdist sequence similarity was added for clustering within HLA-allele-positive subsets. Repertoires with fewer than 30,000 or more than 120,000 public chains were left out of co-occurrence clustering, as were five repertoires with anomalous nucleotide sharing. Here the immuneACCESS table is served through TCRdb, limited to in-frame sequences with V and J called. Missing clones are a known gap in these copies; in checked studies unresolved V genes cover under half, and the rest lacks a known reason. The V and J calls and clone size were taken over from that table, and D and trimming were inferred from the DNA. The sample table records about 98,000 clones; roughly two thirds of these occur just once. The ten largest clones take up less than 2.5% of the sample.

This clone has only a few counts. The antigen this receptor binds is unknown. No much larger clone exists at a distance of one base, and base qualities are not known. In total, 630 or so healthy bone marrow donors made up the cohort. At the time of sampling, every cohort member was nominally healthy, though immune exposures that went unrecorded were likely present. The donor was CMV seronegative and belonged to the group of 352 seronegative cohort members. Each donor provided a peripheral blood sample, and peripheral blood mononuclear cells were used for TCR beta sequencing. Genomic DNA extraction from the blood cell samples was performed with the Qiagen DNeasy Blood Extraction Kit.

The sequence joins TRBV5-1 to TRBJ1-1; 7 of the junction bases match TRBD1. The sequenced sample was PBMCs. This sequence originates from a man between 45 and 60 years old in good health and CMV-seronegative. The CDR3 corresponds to CASSLRQGNTEAFF. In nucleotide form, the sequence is TGCGCCAGCAGCTTAAGACAGGGGAACACTGAAGCTTTCTTT.